Described below is a single T cell receptor beta chain sequence and its context. Antigen: not known. With a much larger clone just one base away, this may be a read error. The sample holds other DNA sequences that translate to the same CDR3. The data were taken from a study of a mutant IDH1 vaccine in newly diagnosed glioma. Study summary: Scheduled for weeks 1, 3, 5, 7, 11, 15, 19 and 23, eight vaccinations were given to patients. Patients got radiotherapy, temozolomide, or both beforehand, and most got both. Vaccination started 4-6 weeks after radiotherapy alone, or with temozolomide cycles. Study-level findings and limits: The occurrence of vaccine-induced immune responses was seen in more than 85% of patients.

Some clones are missing from TCRdb's copy, which holds only in-frame ones; the method was immunoSEQ multiplex PCR. The sample holds 38,000 or so clones, approximately 80% seen once. Between the trimmed V and J ends, which lost 3 bases and 1 base, there was a span of 7 bases. The CDR3 totals 14 residues. Germline CDR1 and CDR2: SGHTA and FQGNSA. Indicated time point: week 23, last vaccination. In the vaccine, a single dose held 300 ug of the mutant IDH1 20-mer peptide, along with topical imiquimod. This sequence originates from a man aged 35-49 years with glioma. The sample in question was PBMCs, obtained from a glioma patient whose treatment included an IDH1 peptide vaccine. V gene TRBV7-2 combines with J gene TRBJ2-1; D is unresolved. In nucleotides, the CDR3 is TGTGCCAGCAGCTTTAGTAAGTCCTACAATGAGCAGTTCTTC. Translation gives CASSFSKSYNEQFF.